The 21 T cell receptor beta chains below all came from one sample that was sequenced in a study of cytomegalovirus exposure and HLA in healthy donors. Use of 60 Vbeta and 13 Jbeta primers characterized the PCR. TCRdb keeps only in-frame clones here, not all; method: immunoSEQ multiplex PCR. The sample comprises some 250,000 clones, over 80% of which are singletons, and 5% to 6% rests with the top ten. Sequences were obtained from PBMCs. The receptors were gathered from a woman aged 35 to 49 in good health and CMV-seropositive.

This chain connects TRBV10-1 to TRBJ1-2, with TRBD1 matching over 7 bases. The germline gives CDR1 WNHNN, CDR2 SYGVQD (reference sequence). This CDR3 is 12 amino acids long. V shed 4 bases and J 8 bases; nucleotides not matched to a gene: 4. CDR3 sequence: CASSGQGRGYTF. CDR3 bases: TGCGCCAGCAGTGGACAGGGTAGGGGCTACACCTTC.

The chain joins TRBV7-3 to TRBJ2-3, with TRBD2 matching 7 bases. This CDR3 has 15 residues. V trimming: 1 base; J trimming: 3 bases; junction bases outside the gene matches: 4. The germline V gene encodes CDR1 SGHTA and CDR2 FQGTGA. CDR3 protein: CASSLNPAGTDTQYF. The CDR3 DNA sequence: TGTGCCAGCAGCTTAAATCCAGCGGGAACAGATACGCAGTATTTT.

The chain joins TRBV30 to TRBJ1-1; the D is unclear. Germline CDR1 reads GTSNPN; CDR2 reads SVGIG (reference sequence). This CDR3 comprises 12 residues. Trimming cost V 4 bases and J 7 bases, with 13 bases left between them. The DNA of the CDR3 is TGTGCCTGGATTAAAGAGGATATTGAAGCTTTCTTT. It translates to CAWIKEDIEAFF.

The chain joins TRBV4-3 to TRBJ2-3; 11 bases match TRBD2. CDR3 length equals 17 residues. CDR1 LGHNA and CDR2 YSLEER come from the germline V gene. J lost 3 bases, V lost 1 base, and 6 bases had no gene match. This CDR3 is CASSQGGIAGGTDTQYF. DNA of the CDR3: TGCGCCAGCAGCCAAGGAGGTATAGCGGGGGGGACAGATACGCAGTATTTT.

CDR3 residues: CASSLAGGRGNNEQFF. CDR3 in DNA: TGTGCCAGCAGCTTAGCCGGCGGGAGAGGGAACAATGAGCAGTTCTTC. This chain joins TRBV11-3 and TRBJ2-1; 7 nucleotides match TRBD2. With V trimmed by 1 base and J by 5 bases, 8 bases remained unmatched. CDR1 and CDR2 (germline): SGHNT, YENEEA. The CDR3 extends over 16 amino acids. The full variable domain, with the rest looked up from reference TRBV11-3 and TRBJ2-1, is EAGVVQSPRYKIIEKKQPVAFWCNPISGHNTLYWYLQNLGQGPELLIRYENEEAVDDSQLPKDRFSAERLKGVDSTLKIQPAELGDSAVYLCASSLAGGRGNNEQFFGPGTRLTVL.

The chain joins TRBV19 to TRBJ1-2; possible D gene TRBD1, 5 bases. This CDR3 contains 14 residues. Trimming cost V 4 bases and J 3 bases, with 12 bases left between them. Germline assignment: CDR1 LNHDA and CDR2 SQIVND (reference sequence). The CDR3 DNA reads TGTGCCAGTAGTAACCCGGGACTCCACTATGGCTACACCTTC. Its protein product is CASSNPGLHYGYTF.

CDR3 sequence: CASRGDFPNTEAFF. The CDR3, as DNA: TGTGCCAGCAGGGGGGACTTCCCGAACACTGAAGCTTTCTTT. The chain is built from TRBV6-6 and TRBJ1-1; possibly TRBD1 for D (5 bases). Germline V lookup: CDR1 MNHNY, CDR2 SVGAGI (reference sequence). The ends were cut back, 6 bases at V and 1 base at J, with 12 bases in the middle. The CDR3 totals 14 residues.

This chain joins TRBV11-2 and TRBJ1-5; D perhaps matches TRBD1 (6 bases). V lost 4 bases, J lost 5 bases, and 15 bases lay in between. From germline, CDR1 is SGHAT and CDR2 FQNNGV. The CDR3 extends over 15 amino acids. CDR3 sequence: CASSSQNRDDQPQHF. CDR3 in DNA: TGTGCCAGCAGCTCCCAAAACAGGGACGATCAGCCCCAGCATTTT.

V gene TRBV6-5 combines with J gene TRBJ2-1; 12 bases match TRBD2. Germline V lookup: CDR1 MNHEY, CDR2 SVGAGI. The CDR3 covers 15 residues. J was trimmed by 10 bases and V by 7 bases; bases with no gene match: 11. This CDR3 reads CASTPRTSGKGEQFF. The CDR3 coding sequence is TGTGCCAGCACCCCTCGGACTAGCGGGAAGGGGGAGCAGTTCTTC.

The CDR3 coding sequence is TGTGCCAGCAGCATCGAGCGGGGATACGAGCAGTACTTC. Translation gives CASSIERGYEQYF. The chain is built from TRBV7-2 and TRBJ2-7, with 7 bases identical to TRBD2. CDR3 size: 13 residues. Germline loops: CDR1 SGHTA, CDR2 FQGNSA. Trimming cost V 5 bases and J 4 bases; bases outside gene matches: 5.

V gene TRBV5-1 combines with J gene TRBJ2-3; D gene ambiguous. Germline CDR1 is SGHRS and CDR2 is YFSETQ. CDR3 size: 13 residues. Trimming shortened V by 3 bases and J by 2 bases, and 7 bases separated the two germline ends. Written as DNA, the CDR3 is TGCGCCAGCAGCTCTGCGGTCACAGATACGCAGTATTTT. It codes for CASSSAVTDTQYF.

Comment on this clone: Other nucleotide sequences in the sample specify the same CDR3. J is TRBJ1-1 and V is TRBV9, with 7 bases aligning to TRBD1. V lost 0 bases and J lost 4; bases outside the gene matches: 0. The length of the CDR3 is 13 residues. Per the germline V gene, CDR1 is SGDLS and CDR2 is YYNGEE. The DNA of the CDR3 is TGTGCCAGCAGCGTAGGACAGGGCACTGAAGCTTTCTTT. Translation: CASSVGQGTEAFF.

The rearrangement joins TRBV30 to TRBJ2-1; tentatively, D is TRBD2 (5 bases). The CDR3 is made up of 14 amino acids. Trimming took 0 bases from V and 12 from J, leaving 18 bases between them. The germline V gene encodes CDR1 GTSNPN and CDR2 SVGIG (reference sequence). CDR3 sequence: CAWSVAGGLGRQFF. The CDR3 DNA reads as TGTGCCTGGAGTGTAGCCGGTGGGCTAGGGAGGCAGTTCTTC.

CDR3 region: CAWAGRGAGANVLTF. In nucleotides, the CDR3 is TGTGCCTGGGCTGGGAGGGGCGCTGGGGCCAACGTCCTGACTTTC. V gene TRBV30 combines with J gene TRBJ2-6, with TRBD2 identical over 7 bases. The CDR3 covers 15 residues. The germline gives CDR1 GTSNPN, CDR2 SVGIG (reference sequence). J gave up 2 bases and V 5 bases, and 6 bases lay outside the gene matches.

This clone has just a few counts. The CDR3 here is CSGNVDRGSYNEQFF. CDR3 DNA: TGCAGCGGAAACGTCGACAGGGGCTCCTACAATGAGCAGTTCTTC. The rearrangement joins TRBV29-1 to TRBJ2-1; 8 nucleotides line up with TRBD1. The trim removed 7 bases at V and 0 bases at J, leaving 8 bases unmatched. CDR1 and CDR2 from the germline V gene are SQVTM and ANQGSEA. The CDR3 sequence is 15 residues long.

The V and J genes are TRBV7-8 and TRBJ2-1; no firm D call. The V gene's germline CDR1 is SGHVS and CDR2 FQNEAQ. V gave up 2 bases and J gave up 15 bases, with 11 bases separating them. The CDR3 totals 11 residues. The CDR3 is CASSLRLSPFF. In DNA form, the CDR3 reads TGTGCCAGCAGCTTAAGATTGAGTCCGTTCTTC.

CDR3 sequence: CASSSLGTASTGELFF. The CDR3 DNA follows: TGCGCCAGCAGCTCCCTCGGGACAGCTAGCACCGGGGAGCTGTTTTTT. V gene TRBV5-1 combines with J gene TRBJ2-2; 7 positions agree with TRBD1. After removal of 3 bases from V and 4 bases from J, the junction contained 9 bases not matched to a gene. From germline, CDR1 is SGHRS and CDR2 YFSETQ. The CDR3 loop spans 16 amino acids.

The chain employs TRBV4-3 and TRBJ2-2; 9 nucleotides match TRBD2. The ends lost 3 bases at V and 1 base at J; junction bases unmatched: 6. The CDR3 is 17 amino acids. Germline V gene data show CDR1 as LGHNA and CDR2 as YSLEER. The CDR3 DNA reads TGCGCCAGCAGCCACCCGGCTAGCGGGAAGAACACCGGGGAGCTGTTTTTT. It translates to CASSHPASGKNTGELFF.

The chain joins TRBV30 to TRBJ1-2; 7 bases map to TRBD1. Trimming cost V 2 bases and J 2 bases; bases outside gene matches: 8. The CDR3 is 15 amino acids. Germline assignment: CDR1 GTSNPN and CDR2 SVGIG (reference sequence). CDR3 protein: CAWSLRPGGNYGYTF. CDR3 in DNA: TGTGCCTGGAGTCTCCGGCCAGGGGGGAACTATGGCTACACCTTC.

The chain uses TRBV2 and TRBJ2-3, with 7 bases fitting TRBD1. CDR3 length: 13 amino acids. Per germline, CDR1 SNHLY and CDR2 FYNNEI. Trimming removed 9 bases from V and 3 bases from J; junction bases left unmatched: 6. The CDR3 is CASDRVLTDTQYF. CDR3 nucleotides: TGTGCCAGTGACAGGGTCTTAACAGATACGCAGTATTTT.

A remark on this clone: Other DNA sequences from this sample encode an identical CDR3 as well. This chain uses TRBV4-3 with TRBJ2-7, with 7 bases fitting TRBD1. V gave up 4 bases and J gave up 1 base; unmatched junction bases: 1. In germline, CDR1 is LGHNA, CDR2 YSLEER. The CDR3 length is 13 residues. The CDR3 loop is CASSRDRSYEQYF. In nucleotides, the CDR3 is TGCGCCAGCAGCCGGGACAGATCCTACGAGCAGTACTTC.